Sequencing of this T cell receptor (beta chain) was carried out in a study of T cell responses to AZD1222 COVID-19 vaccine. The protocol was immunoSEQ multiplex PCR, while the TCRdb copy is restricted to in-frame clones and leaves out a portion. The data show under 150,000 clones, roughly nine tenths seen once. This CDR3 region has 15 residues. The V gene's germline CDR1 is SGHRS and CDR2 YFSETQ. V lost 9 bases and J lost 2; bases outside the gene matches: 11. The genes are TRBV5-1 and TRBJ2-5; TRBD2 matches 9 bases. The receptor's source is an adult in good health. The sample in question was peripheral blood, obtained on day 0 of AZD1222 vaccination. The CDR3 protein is CATTPGAGGQETQYF. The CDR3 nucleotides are TGCGCCACCACCCCAGGGGCGGGAGGGCAAGAGACCCAGTACTTC.